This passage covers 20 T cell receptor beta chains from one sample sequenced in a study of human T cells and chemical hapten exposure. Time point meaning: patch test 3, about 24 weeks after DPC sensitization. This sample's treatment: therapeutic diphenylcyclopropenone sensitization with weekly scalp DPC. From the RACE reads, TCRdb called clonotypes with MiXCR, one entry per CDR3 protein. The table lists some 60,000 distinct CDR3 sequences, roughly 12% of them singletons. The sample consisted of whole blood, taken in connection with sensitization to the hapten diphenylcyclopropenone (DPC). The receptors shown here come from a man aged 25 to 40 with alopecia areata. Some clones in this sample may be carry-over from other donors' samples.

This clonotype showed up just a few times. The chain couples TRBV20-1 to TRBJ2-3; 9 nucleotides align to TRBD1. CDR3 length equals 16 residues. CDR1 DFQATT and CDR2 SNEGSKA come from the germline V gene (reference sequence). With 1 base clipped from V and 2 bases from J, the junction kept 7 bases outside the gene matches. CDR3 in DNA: TGCAGTGCTAGAGCCGTGGACAGGGGCGTCACAGATACGCAGTATTTT. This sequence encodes CSARAVDRGVTDTQYF.

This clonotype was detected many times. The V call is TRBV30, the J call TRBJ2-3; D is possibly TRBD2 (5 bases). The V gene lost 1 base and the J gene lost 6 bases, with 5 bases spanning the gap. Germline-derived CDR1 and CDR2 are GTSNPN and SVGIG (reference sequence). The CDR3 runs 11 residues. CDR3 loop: CAWSGGDTQYF. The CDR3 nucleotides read TGTGCCTGGAGTGGAGGGGATACGCAGTATTTT. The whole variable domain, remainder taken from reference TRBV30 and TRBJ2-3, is SQTIHQWPATLVQPVGSPLSLECTVEGTSNPNLYWYRQAAGRGLQLLFYSVGIGQISSEVPQNLSASRPQDRQFILSSKKLLLSDSGFYLCAWSGGDTQYFGPGTRLTVL.

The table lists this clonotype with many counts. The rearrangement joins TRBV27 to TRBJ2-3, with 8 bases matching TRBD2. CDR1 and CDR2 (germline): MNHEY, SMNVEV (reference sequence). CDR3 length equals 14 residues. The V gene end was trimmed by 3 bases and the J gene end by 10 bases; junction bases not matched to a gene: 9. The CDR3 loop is CASSFLPPGLAQYF. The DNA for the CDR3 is TGTGCCAGCAGTTTCCTTCCCCCGGGACTAGCGCAGTATTTT.

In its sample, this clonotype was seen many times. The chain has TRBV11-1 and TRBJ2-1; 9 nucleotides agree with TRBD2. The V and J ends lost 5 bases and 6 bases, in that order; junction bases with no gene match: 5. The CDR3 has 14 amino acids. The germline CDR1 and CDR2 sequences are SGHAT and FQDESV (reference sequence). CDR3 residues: CASSRAGGGNEQFF. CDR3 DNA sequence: TGTGCCAGCAGCCGAGCGGGGGGCGGCAATGAGCAGTTCTTC.

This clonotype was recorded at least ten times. CDR3 sequence reads: CASSLIGQGDYEQYF. For the CDR3, the DNA is TGTGCCAGCAGCTTGATTGGACAGGGGGACTACGAGCAGTACTTC. J is TRBJ2-7 and V is TRBV5-8, with TRBD1 identical over 10 bases. Germline CDR1 is SGHTS and CDR2 is YDEGEE. The CDR3 contains 15 residues. After removal of 1 base from V and 3 bases from J, the junction contained 4 bases not matched to a gene.

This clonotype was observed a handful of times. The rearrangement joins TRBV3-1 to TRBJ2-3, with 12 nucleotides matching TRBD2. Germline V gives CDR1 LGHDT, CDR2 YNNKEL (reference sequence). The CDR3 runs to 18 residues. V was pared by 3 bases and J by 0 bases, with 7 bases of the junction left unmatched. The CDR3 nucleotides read TGTGCCAGCAGCCATCCGGGACTAGCGGGCCTTAGCACAGATACGCAGTATTTT. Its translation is CASSHPGLAGLSTDTQYF.

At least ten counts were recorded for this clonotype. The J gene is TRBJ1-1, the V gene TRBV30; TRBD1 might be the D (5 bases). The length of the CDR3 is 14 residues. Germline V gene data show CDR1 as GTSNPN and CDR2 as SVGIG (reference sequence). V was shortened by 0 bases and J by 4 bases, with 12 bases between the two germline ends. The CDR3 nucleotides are TGTGCCTGGAGTGTACAGGACGCCAGCACTGAAGCTTTCTTT. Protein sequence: CAWSVQDASTEAFF.

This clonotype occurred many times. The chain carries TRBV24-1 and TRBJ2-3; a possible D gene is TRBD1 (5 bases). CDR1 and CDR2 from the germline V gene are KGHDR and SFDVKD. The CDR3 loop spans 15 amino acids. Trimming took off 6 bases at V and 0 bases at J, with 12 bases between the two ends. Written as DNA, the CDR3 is TGTGCCACCAGTCCCGGACAAGCTAGCACAGATACGCAGTATTTT. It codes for CATSPGQASTDTQYF.

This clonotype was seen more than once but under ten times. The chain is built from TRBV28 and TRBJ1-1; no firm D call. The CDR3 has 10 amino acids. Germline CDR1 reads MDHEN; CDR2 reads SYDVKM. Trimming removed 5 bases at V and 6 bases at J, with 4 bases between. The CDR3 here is CASSPPEAFF. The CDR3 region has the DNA TGTGCCAGCAGTCCCCCTGAAGCTTTCTTT.

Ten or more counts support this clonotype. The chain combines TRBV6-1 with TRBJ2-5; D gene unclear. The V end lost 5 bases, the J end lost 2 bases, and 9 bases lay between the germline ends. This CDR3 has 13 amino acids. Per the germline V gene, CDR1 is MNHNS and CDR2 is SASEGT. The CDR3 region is CASSSPRQETQYF. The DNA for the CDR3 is TGTGCCAGCAGTAGTCCCAGACAAGAGACCCAGTACTTC.

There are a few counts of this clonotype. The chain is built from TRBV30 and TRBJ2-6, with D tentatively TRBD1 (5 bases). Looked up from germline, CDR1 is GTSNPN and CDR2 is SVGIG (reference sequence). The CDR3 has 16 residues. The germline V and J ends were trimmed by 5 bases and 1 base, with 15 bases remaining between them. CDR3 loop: CAWADTALSGANVLTF. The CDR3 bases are TGTGCCTGGGCGGACACGGCGCTGTCTGGGGCCAACGTCCTGACTTTC. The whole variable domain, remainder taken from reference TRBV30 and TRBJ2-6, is SQTIHQWPATLVQPVGSPLSLECTVEGTSNPNLYWYRQAAGRGLQLLFYSVGIGQISSEVPQNLSASRPQDRQFILSSKKLLLSDSGFYLCAWADTALSGANVLTFGAGSRLTVL.

Written as DNA, the CDR3 is TGTGCCAGCAGCCCAGGGGCGGGGGGCCTGCGGCCCCAGCATTTT. This codes for CASSPGAGGLRPQHF. The chain carries TRBV7-2 and TRBJ1-5, with D perhaps TRBD1 (6 bases). The germline gives CDR1 SGHTA, CDR2 FQGNSA. V was trimmed by 5 bases and J by 9 bases, leaving 20 bases between them. The CDR3 totals 15 residues.

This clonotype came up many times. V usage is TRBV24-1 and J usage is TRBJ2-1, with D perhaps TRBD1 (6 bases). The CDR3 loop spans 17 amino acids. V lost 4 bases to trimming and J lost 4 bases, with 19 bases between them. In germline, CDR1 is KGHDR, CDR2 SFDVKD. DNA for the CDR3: TGTGCCACCAGTGACTCAGCTCGACAGGCCGTGTACAATGAGCAGTTCTTC. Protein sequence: CATSDSARQAVYNEQFF.

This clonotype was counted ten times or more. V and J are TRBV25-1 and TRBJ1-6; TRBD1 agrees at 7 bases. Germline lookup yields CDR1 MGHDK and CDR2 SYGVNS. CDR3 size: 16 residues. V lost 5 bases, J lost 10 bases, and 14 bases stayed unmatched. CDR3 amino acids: CASSRPAGGGGSPLHF. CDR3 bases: TGTGCCAGCAGTAGACCCGCGGGAGGGGGCGGCTCACCCCTCCACTTT.

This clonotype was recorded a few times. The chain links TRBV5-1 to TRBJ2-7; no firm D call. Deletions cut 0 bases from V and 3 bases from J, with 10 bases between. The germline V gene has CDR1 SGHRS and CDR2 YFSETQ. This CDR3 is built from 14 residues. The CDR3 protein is CASSLVGDHYEQYF. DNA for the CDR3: TGCGCCAGCAGCTTGGTAGGAGACCACTACGAGCAGTACTTC.

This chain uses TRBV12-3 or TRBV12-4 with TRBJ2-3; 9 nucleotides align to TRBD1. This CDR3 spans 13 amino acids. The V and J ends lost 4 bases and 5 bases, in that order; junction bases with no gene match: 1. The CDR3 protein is CASSWTGVDTQYF. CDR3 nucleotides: TGTGCCAGCAGTTGGACAGGGGTAGATACGCAGTATTTT.

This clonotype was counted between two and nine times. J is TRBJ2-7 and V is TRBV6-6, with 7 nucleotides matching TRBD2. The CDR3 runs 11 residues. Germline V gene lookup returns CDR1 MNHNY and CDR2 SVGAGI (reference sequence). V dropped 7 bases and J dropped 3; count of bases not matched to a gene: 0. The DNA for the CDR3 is TGTGCCAGCACGGGGGGCTACGAGCAGTACTTC. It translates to CASTGGYEQYF.

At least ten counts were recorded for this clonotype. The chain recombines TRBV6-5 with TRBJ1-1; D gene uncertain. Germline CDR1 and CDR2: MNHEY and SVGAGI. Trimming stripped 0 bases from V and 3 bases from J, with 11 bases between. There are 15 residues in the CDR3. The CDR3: CASSYSRFMDTEAFF. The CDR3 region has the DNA TGTGCCAGCAGTTACTCAAGGTTCATGGACACTGAAGCTTTCTTT.

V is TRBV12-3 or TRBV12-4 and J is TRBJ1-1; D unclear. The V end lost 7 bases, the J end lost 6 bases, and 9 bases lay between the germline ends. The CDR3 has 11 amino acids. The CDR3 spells CASTQTPEAFF. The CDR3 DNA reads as TGTGCCAGCACCCAGACACCTGAAGCTTTCTTT.

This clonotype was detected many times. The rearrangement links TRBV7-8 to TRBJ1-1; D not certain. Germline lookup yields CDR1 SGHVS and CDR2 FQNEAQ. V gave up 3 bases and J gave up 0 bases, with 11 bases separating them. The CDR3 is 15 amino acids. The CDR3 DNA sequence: TGTGCCAGCAGCTTTGGGGAAATCGTGAACACTGAAGCTTTCTTT. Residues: CASSFGEIVNTEAFF.